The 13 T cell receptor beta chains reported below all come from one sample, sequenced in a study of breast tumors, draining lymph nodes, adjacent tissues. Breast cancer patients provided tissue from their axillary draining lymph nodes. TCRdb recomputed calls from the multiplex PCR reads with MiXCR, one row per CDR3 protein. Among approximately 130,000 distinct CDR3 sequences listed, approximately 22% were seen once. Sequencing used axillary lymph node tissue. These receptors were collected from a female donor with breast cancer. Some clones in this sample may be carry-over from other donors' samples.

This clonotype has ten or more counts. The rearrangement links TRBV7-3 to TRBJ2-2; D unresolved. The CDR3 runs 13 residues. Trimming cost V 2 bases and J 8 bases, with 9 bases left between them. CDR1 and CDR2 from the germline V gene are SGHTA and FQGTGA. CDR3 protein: CASSLVPRGELFF. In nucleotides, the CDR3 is TGTGCCAGCAGCTTAGTCCCACGGGGGGAGCTGTTTTTT. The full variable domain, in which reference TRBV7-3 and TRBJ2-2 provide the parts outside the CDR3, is GAGVSQTPSNKVTEKGKYVELRCDPISGHTALYWYRQSLGQGPEFLIYFQGTGAADDSGLPNDRFFAVRPEGSVSTLKIQRTERGDSAVYLCASSLVPRGELFFGEGSRLTVL.

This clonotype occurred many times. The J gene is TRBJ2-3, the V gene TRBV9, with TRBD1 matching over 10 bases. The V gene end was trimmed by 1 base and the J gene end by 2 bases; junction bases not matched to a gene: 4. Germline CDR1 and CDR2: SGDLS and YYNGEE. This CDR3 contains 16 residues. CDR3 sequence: CASSVSGTGVTDTQYF. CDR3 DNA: TGTGCCAGCAGCGTATCGGGGACAGGGGTCACAGATACGCAGTATTTT.

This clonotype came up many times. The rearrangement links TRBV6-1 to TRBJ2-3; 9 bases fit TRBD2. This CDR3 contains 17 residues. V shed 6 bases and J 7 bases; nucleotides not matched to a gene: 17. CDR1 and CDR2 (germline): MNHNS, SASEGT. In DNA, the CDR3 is TGTGCCAGCAGGAACCAGGCTGGCAGCGGGAGGCTCTATACGCAGTATTTT. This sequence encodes CASRNQAGSGRLYTQYF.

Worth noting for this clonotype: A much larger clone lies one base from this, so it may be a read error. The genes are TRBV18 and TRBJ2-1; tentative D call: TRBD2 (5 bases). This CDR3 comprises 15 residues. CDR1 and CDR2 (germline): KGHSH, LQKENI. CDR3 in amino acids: CASSPVGEPSGEQSF. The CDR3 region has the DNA TGTGCCAGCTCACCTGTCGGAGAGCCGAGCGGTGAGCAGTCCTTC. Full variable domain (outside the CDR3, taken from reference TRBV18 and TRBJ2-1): NAGVMQNPRHLVRRRGQEARLRCSPMKGHSHVYWYRQLPEEGLKFMVYLQKENIIDESGMPKERFSAEFPKEGPSILRIQQVVRGDSAAYFCASSPVGEPSGEQSFGPGTRLTVL.

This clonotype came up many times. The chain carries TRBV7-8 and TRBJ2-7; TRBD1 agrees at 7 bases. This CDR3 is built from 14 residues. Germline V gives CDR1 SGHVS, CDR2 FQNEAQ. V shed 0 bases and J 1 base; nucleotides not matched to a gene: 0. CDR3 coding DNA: TGTGCCAGCAGCTTAGCGGGACAGTCCTACGAGCAGTACTTC. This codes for CASSLAGQSYEQYF.

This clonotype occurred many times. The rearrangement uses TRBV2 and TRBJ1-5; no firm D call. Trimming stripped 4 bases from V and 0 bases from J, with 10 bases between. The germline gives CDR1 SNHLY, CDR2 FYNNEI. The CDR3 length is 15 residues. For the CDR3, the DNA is TGTGCCAGCAGTGCAGAAAGGTATAGCAATCAGCCCCAGCATTTT. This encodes CASSAERYSNQPQHF.

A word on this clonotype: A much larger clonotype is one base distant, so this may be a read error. CDR3 sequence: CASPLQGGVNTGELFF. In DNA form, the CDR3 reads TGTGCCAGCCCACTTCAGGGTGGGGTGAACACCGGGGAGCTGTTTTTT. V gene TRBV18 combines with J gene TRBJ2-2, with D possibly being TRBD1 (5 bases). CDR1 and CDR2 from the germline V gene are KGHSH and LQKENI. V was trimmed by 8 bases and J by 1 base, leaving 17 bases between them. This CDR3 region has 16 residues.

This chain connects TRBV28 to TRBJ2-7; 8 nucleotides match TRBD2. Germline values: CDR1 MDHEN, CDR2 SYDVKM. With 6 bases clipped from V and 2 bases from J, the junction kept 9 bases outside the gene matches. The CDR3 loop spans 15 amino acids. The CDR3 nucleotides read TGTGCCAGCAGCCACGCGACTAGCGCTACCTACGAGCAGTACTTC. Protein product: CASSHATSATYEQYF.

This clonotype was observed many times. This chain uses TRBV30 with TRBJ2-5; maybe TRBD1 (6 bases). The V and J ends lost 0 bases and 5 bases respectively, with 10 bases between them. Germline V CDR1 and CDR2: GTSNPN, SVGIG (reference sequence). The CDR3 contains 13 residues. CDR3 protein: CAWSVGRGETQYF. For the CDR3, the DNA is TGTGCCTGGAGTGTAGGCAGGGGCGAGACCCAGTACTTC.

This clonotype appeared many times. This chain's CDR3 is CASSDRDSTDTQYF. The CDR3 nucleotides are TGTGCCAGCAGTGACAGGGACAGCACAGATACGCAGTATTTT. V usage is TRBV6-4 and J usage is TRBJ2-3; TRBD1 or TRBD2 may be the D gene (5 bases each). Germline V gene sequence: CDR1 MRHNA, CDR2 SNTAGT. The CDR3 consists of 14 residues. The ends were cut back, 2 bases at V and 0 bases at J, with 6 bases in the middle.

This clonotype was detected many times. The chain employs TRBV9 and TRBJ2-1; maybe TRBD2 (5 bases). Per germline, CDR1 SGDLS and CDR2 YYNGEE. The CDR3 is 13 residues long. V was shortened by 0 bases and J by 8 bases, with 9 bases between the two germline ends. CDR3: CASSVGGVDEQFF. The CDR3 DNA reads TGTGCCAGCAGCGTAGGGGGAGTGGATGAGCAGTTCTTC.

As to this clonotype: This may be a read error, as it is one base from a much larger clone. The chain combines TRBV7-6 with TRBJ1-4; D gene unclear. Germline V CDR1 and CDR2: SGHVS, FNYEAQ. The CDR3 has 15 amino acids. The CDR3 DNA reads TGTGCCAGCAGCCGAGGTGGGATCGGGGATGAAAAACTGCTTTTT. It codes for CASSRGGIGDEKLLF.

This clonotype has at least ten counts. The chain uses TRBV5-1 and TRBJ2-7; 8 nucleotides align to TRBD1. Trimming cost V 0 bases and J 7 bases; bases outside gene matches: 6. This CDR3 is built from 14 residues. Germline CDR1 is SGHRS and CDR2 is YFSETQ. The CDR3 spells CASSLGQGPEEQYF. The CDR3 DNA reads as TGCGCCAGCAGCTTGGGACAGGGGCCAGAGGAGCAGTACTTC.